This T cell receptor beta chain was recorded in a study of blood T cells in healthy people across ages. V gave up 5 bases and J gave up 1 base; unmatched junction bases: 10. The CDR3 covers 17 residues. Together with a sample-barcoded 5' primer, a J-beta primer mix was included in a second PCR lasting about 7 to 12 cycles. TCRdb fed the 5' RACE reads into MiXCR, producing one record per CDR3 protein. Of hundreds of thousands of distinct CDR3 sequences in the sample, over 20% were seen once. The source is a man aged 65-85 years in good health. This sequence joins TRBV12-3 or TRBV12-4 and TRBJ1-5; 8 bases line up with TRBD1. The sequenced material came from blood. The CDR3 spells CASSPGTGPLSNQPQHF. CDR3 in DNA: TGTGCCAGCAGTCCGGGGACAGGACCCTTGAGCAATCAGCCCCAGCATTTT.